The T cell receptor (beta chain) described here comes from a study of spatial heterogeneity in lung cancer. Overall study: Untreated early-stage non-small cell lung cancer patients, 70 to 85 in total, were the donors. Sequenced were any available follow-up PBMC samples, which had been obtained a median of roughly 23 months after resection. Whole-study results and caveats: In blood, ubiquitous expanded tumor TCRs appeared more at resection than follow-up.

Time point noted: blood at routine non-recurrence follow-up after resection. Sequencing covered unsorted whole RNA taken from tumor, nontumor lung or frozen PBMC. The CDR3 consists of 14 residues. Looked up from germline, CDR1 is SGDLS and CDR2 is YYNGEE. V lost 0 bases, J lost 0 bases, and 6 bases lay in between. Turning to this clonotype: Its matching antigen is unknown.

Single TCR cDNA molecules each had their own unique molecular identifier. TCRdb reanalysed the 5' RACE reads using MiXCR and keeps one entry per CDR3 protein. The sample records about 120,000 distinct CDR3 sequences, more than 9% being singletons. The genes are TRBV9 and TRBJ2-5, with D hard to call. This clonotype was obtained from a male donor with early-stage non-small cell lung cancer. The material sequenced was PBMCs, taken at follow-up. The CDR3 nucleotides are TGTGCCAGCAGCGTAGGGGGTTACCAAGAGACCCAGTACTTC. This translates into CASSVGGYQETQYF.